These 24 T cell receptor beta chains share one sample of origin, sequenced in a study of Ad26.COV2.S vaccination and SARS-CoV-2 variants (dated by TCRdb to about 2021). Libraries were made using the immunoSEQ multiplex PCR assay. TCRdb's version of the immuneACCESS table is confined to in-frame rearrangements and falls short of the full clone set. An unresolved V gene accounts for under half of the shortfall where checked; the remainder is of unknown origin. Within this sample are approximately 350,000 clones, with 83% of them counted one time only. About 8% of the sample is held by the ten biggest clonotypes. Explained via the paper, the treatment or condition label denotes: around 19 received Ad26.COV2.S at low or high dose, single or two shots; several received placebo; per-sample allocation not given. For vaccine and placebo recipients, the sequenced repertoires came from samples collected on day 63 after the first injection.

The source was peripheral blood, collected in a trial of Ad26.COV2.S vaccine versus placebo. These receptor sequences come from a person between 18 and 60 years old who received the Ad26.COV2.S COVID-19 vaccine or a placebo.

This chain connects TRBV7-2 to TRBJ2-1; no clear D. This CDR3 has 13 amino acids. CDR1 and CDR2 from the germline V gene are SGHTA and FQGNSA. Trimming removed 4 bases from V and 2 bases from J, with 6 bases in between. CDR3 in amino acids: CASSSQTYNEQFF. DNA for the CDR3: TGTGCCAGCAGCTCCCAAACCTACAATGAGCAGTTCTTC.

This clone was observed a handful of times. This sequence joins TRBV11-2 and TRBJ1-3, with D possibly matching TRBD1 (5 bases). V gave up 5 bases and J gave up 3 bases, with 14 bases separating them. CDR3 length equals 15 residues. CDR1 is SGHAT and CDR2 is FQNNGV in the germline V gene. CDR3 nucleotides: TGTGCCAGCAGCCCATCAGGGAGACTTGGAAACACCATATATTTT. Protein product: CASSPSGRLGNTIYF.

V is TRBV5-4 and J is TRBJ1-1; the D gene is possibly TRBD1 (5 bases). The CDR3 loop spans 14 amino acids. Between the trimmed V and J ends, which lost 1 base and 1 base, there was a span of 8 bases. Germline lookup yields CDR1 SGHNT and CDR2 YYREEE (reference sequence). The CDR3 loop reads CASSLRGKNTEAFF. In nucleotides, the CDR3 is TGTGCCAGCAGCTTGCGGGGGAAGAACACTGAAGCTTTCTTT.

This clone was recorded a few times. The chain has TRBV18 and TRBJ2-7; D may be TRBD2 (6 bases). The CDR3 is 14 amino acids. Germline CDR1 and CDR2: KGHSH and LQKENI. The germline V and J ends were trimmed by 5 bases and 7 bases, with 18 bases remaining between them. DNA for the CDR3: TGTGCCAGCTCATCCTACGGGGGTAGGAGGGAGCAGTACTTC. Translation: CASSSYGGRREQYF.

The rearrangement joins TRBV30 to TRBJ1-6; D unresolved. This CDR3 is built from 16 residues. Germline CDR1 reads GTSNPN; CDR2 reads SVGIG (reference sequence). V was cut by 2 bases and J by 8 bases, with 19 bases left in between. The CDR3 DNA is TGTGCCTGGAGTTCGGAAGACTGGGATTTTGATTCACCCCTCCACTTT. Translated: CAWSSEDWDFDSPLHF.

This clone appeared once. The chain has TRBV2 and TRBJ2-1, with TRBD2 matching 7 bases. The CDR3 length is 17 residues. Germline trimming cut 2 bases from V and 8 bases from J; bases unmatched to any gene: 15. The germline V gene has CDR1 SNHLY and CDR2 FYNNEI. CDR3 coding DNA: TGTGCCAGCAGTGAATTGAGGTGGGAGGGTCTACATGATGAGCAGTTCTTC. Its protein product is CASSELRWEGLHDEQFF.

J is TRBJ2-5 and V is TRBV18; TRBD2 matches 8 bases. The CDR3 consists of 15 residues. Germline loops: CDR1 KGHSH, CDR2 LQKENI. J was trimmed by 5 bases and V by 3 bases; bases with no gene match: 8. The CDR3 DNA follows: TGTGCCAGCTCACCCCAGCGGGAGAGGTCGGAGACCCAGTACTTC. As protein: CASSPQRERSETQYF.

The CDR3 DNA follows: TGTGCCAGCTCACCAGTCGCAAGTATAGGGGTTGGCTACACCTTC. This encodes CASSPVASIGVGYTF. V gene TRBV18 combines with J gene TRBJ1-2; weak D call: TRBD1 (5 bases). CDR1 is KGHSH and CDR2 is LQKENI in the germline V gene. V lost 2 bases and J lost 7, with 17 bases in between. The CDR3 is 15 amino acids.

The count of this clone is one. The chain joins TRBV24-1 to TRBJ2-7; the D is unclear. Germline V gene sequence: CDR1 KGHDR, CDR2 SFDVKD. Trimming took off 3 bases at V and 2 bases at J, with 4 bases between the two ends. The length of the CDR3 is 12 residues. CDR3 bases: TGTGCCACCAGTGATGGTACCTACGAGCAGTACTTC. Protein product: CATSDGTYEQYF.

This chain connects TRBV6-2 or TRBV6-3 to TRBJ2-7, with TRBD1 matching 11 bases. The CDR3 is 16 residues long. Trimming removed 6 bases from V and 3 bases from J; junction bases left unmatched: 10. In germline, CDR1 is MNHEY, CDR2 SVGEGT. This CDR3 is CASSLRPGTGGYEQYF. The CDR3 DNA sequence: TGTGCCAGCAGCCTCCGACCCGGGACAGGGGGCTACGAGCAGTACTTC.

Of note for this clone: The same CDR3 also results from other DNA sequences found in this sample. The chain uses TRBV18 and TRBJ1-2; TRBD1 is a possible D gene (6 bases). This CDR3 comprises 14 residues. V gave up 4 bases and J gave up 3 bases, with 12 bases separating them. The germline V gene has CDR1 KGHSH and CDR2 LQKENI. DNA of the CDR3: TGTGCCAGCTCACTTACAGGGACCGACTATGGCTACACCTTC. Its translation: CASSLTGTDYGYTF.

This sequence joins TRBV15 and TRBJ1-3; 7 bases fit TRBD1. This CDR3 spans 15 amino acids. In germline, CDR1 is LNHNV, CDR2 YYDKDF (reference sequence). After removal of 2 bases from V and 1 base from J, the junction contained 2 bases not matched to a gene. The CDR3 DNA sequence: TGTGCCACCAGCAGATTACAGGGGTCTGGAAACACCATATATTTT. Amino acids: CATSRLQGSGNTIYF.

Here the CDR3 reads CASSLDGGRGNEQFF. The CDR3 DNA reads as TGTGCCAGCAGCTTGGACGGGGGGAGGGGGAATGAGCAGTTCTTC. The chain carries TRBV7-9 and TRBJ2-1, with D perhaps matching TRBD2 (7 bases). CDR1 and CDR2 from the germline V gene are SEHNR and FQNEAQ (reference sequence). Trimming stripped 3 bases from V and 7 bases from J, with 16 bases between. This CDR3 has 15 amino acids.

This rearrangement joins TRBV5-4 to TRBJ2-5; 9 bases map to TRBD1. Germline-derived CDR1 and CDR2 are SGHNT and YYREEE (reference sequence). Unmatched junction bases numbered 4, after V lost 4 bases and J lost 3 bases. The CDR3 contains 14 residues. This chain's CDR3 is CASSKRTGEETQYF. CDR3 sequence (DNA): TGTGCCAGCAGCAAACGGACAGGGGAAGAGACCCAGTACTTC.

This clone was recorded only once. The J gene is TRBJ1-1, the V gene TRBV6-1, with 9 positions matching TRBD1. The CDR3 totals 14 residues. Germline lookup yields CDR1 MNHNS and CDR2 SASEGT. Trimming at V came to 3 bases and at J to 4 bases, leaving 3 bases not matched to a gene. CDR3 loop: CASSEAGQGTEAFF. The CDR3, as DNA: TGTGCCAGCAGTGAGGCGGGACAGGGCACTGAAGCTTTCTTT.

The chain has TRBV7-8 and TRBJ1-2; D call uncertain. Germline V lookup: CDR1 SGHVS, CDR2 FQNEAQ. Trimming stripped 2 bases from V and 6 bases from J, with 4 bases between. This CDR3 contains 11 residues. CDR3 protein: CASSLLDGYTF. The CDR3 coding sequence is TGTGCCAGCAGCTTATTGGATGGCTACACCTTC. Full variable domain (remainder filled in from reference TRBV7-8 and TRBJ1-2): GAGVSQSPRYKVAKRGQDVALRCDPISGHVSLFWYQQALGQGPEFLTYFQNEAQLDKSGLPSDRFFAERPEGSVSTLKIQRTQQEDSAVYLCASSLLDGYTFGSGTRLTVV.

The rearrangement uses TRBV5-4 and TRBJ1-2; no reliable D call. CDR1 and CDR2 (germline): SGHNT, YYREEE (reference sequence). The CDR3 spans 14 residues. V was trimmed by 0 bases and J by 0 bases, leaving 6 bases between them. CDR3 sequence: CASSLGGTNYGYTF. The DNA of the CDR3 is TGTGCCAGCAGCTTGGGAGGGACTAACTATGGCTACACCTTC.

The chain links TRBV9 to TRBJ1-5, with D uncertain. V was clipped by 0 bases and J by 7 bases, with 11 bases between them. Germline V gene data show CDR1 as SGDLS and CDR2 as YYNGEE. The CDR3 loop spans 14 amino acids. CDR3 protein: CASSVAPIGQPQHF. The CDR3 DNA reads as TGTGCCAGCAGCGTAGCCCCCATAGGACAGCCCCAGCATTTT. Variable domain in full (rest from reference TRBV9 and TRBJ1-5): DSGVTQTPKHLITATGQRVTLRCSPRSGDLSVYWYQQSLDQGLQFLIQYYNGEERAKGNILERFSAQQFPDLHSELNLSSLELGDSALYFCASSVAPIGQPQHFGDGTRLSIL.

Note on this clone: Other DNA variants within this sample encode the same CDR3. V usage is TRBV18 and J usage is TRBJ2-2; no reliable D call. The CDR3 totals 12 residues. V lost 3 bases, J lost 5 bases, and 4 bases lay in between. The germline V gene has CDR1 KGHSH and CDR2 LQKENI. The CDR3 here is CASSPRTGELFF. CDR3 coding DNA: TGTGCCAGCTCACCGAGAACCGGGGAGCTGTTTTTT.

The chain combines TRBV29-1 with TRBJ2-7; no definite D call. This CDR3 spans 15 amino acids. V shed 1 base and J shed 2 bases, with 15 bases lying between them. The germline CDR1 and CDR2 sequences are SQVTM and ANQGSEA. Here the CDR3 DNA reads TGCAGCGTTGAAGTCGTCCTCCAAAGTGCCTACGAGCAGTACTTC. It codes for CSVEVVLQSAYEQYF.

This chain links TRBV7-9 with TRBJ2-7; D unclear. The CDR3 is 13 amino acids. With 2 bases removed from V and 5 bases from J, the gap between germline ends came to 10 bases. Germline CDR1 is SEHNR and CDR2 is FQNEAQ (reference sequence). Written as DNA, the CDR3 is TGTGCCAGCAGCTTATTCTTCACCCACGAGCAGTACTTC. Translation gives CASSLFFTHEQYF.

The rearrangement links TRBV29-1 to TRBJ2-2; TRBD2 agrees at 13 bases. Trimming took 6 bases from V and 5 from J; bases not matched to a gene: 3. The CDR3 extends over 14 amino acids. Germline values: CDR1 SQVTM, CDR2 ANQGSEA. The CDR3 DNA is TGCAGCGTCCGGACTAGCGGGAGAACCGGGGAGCTGTTTTTT. This sequence encodes CSVRTSGRTGELFF.

This chain links TRBV27 with TRBJ2-5; TRBD1 aligns across 9 bases. V shed 5 bases, J shed 0 bases, and the junction held 7 bases outside the gene matches. CDR3 length: 16 residues. The germline gives CDR1 MNHEY, CDR2 SMNVEV (reference sequence). The CDR3 sequence: CASSPGQGPDQETQYF. DNA for the CDR3: TGTGCCAGCAGTCCTGGACAGGGGCCGGACCAAGAGACCCAGTACTTC.

V usage is TRBV3-1 (or the pseudogene TRBV3-2) and J usage is TRBJ2-3; perhaps D is TRBD1 or TRBD2 (5 bases each). The germline V gene has CDR1 LGHDT and CDR2 YNNKEL (reference sequence). This CDR3 contains 16 residues. Trimming removed 3 bases at V and 0 bases at J, with 13 bases between. The CDR3 loop reads CASSHPEGLSTDTQYF. The CDR3 DNA reads as TGTGCCAGCAGCCATCCCGAGGGGCTTAGCACAGATACGCAGTATTTT.